This T cell receptor (beta chain) was sequenced during a study of early T cells in non-severe SARS-CoV-2 infection. As for the study in general: With bulk RNA from unsorted whole blood as input, sequencing yielded unpaired chains.

The germline V and J ends were trimmed by 0 bases and 2 bases, with 6 bases remaining between them. The germline V gene has CDR1 SGHDT and CDR2 YYEEEE. The CDR3 length is 13 residues. This clonotype was observed a few times. No antigen is known for it. Study results and limitations: Reliance on VDJdb matching favored anti-spike CD8 responses; private and CD4 specificities were missed.

The protocol attached unique molecular identifiers to individual cDNA molecules. TCRdb used MiXCR to reprocess the 5' RACE reads, holding one entry per CDR3 protein. The sample lists tens of thousands of distinct CDR3 sequences; less than 15% were seen once. The origin of this receptor is an adult who was a healthcare worker with PCR-confirmed SARS-CoV-2 infection or an uninfected control (not recorded which). The sample comprised whole blood. The rearrangement uses TRBV5-6 and TRBJ2-7, with D hard to call. This CDR3 reads CASSLVLPYEQYF. Here the CDR3 DNA reads TGTGCCAGCAGCTTGGTCCTTCCCTACGAGCAGTACTTC.